Described below is a single T cell receptor (beta chain) sequence and its context. The antigen is not known. The data are from a study of OX40 agonist ivuxolimab in advanced cancers. Study-level background: Ivuxolimab, which patients received intravenously every 2 weeks, was dosed at 0.01 to 10 mg/kg. Findings of the study overall: By week 6 at 0.1 to 3.0 mg/kg, blood CD4+ and CD8+ T cells had expanded clonally. In general, CD8+ T cells held more expanded clones than CD4+ did, on average.

Libraries were prepared by immunoSEQ multiplex PCR; TCRdb keeps only in-frame clonotypes and omits some of them. The sample has tens of thousands of clones; more than 80% are singletons. The CDR3 consists of 15 residues. The V segment lost 1 base and the J segment 2 bases; nucleotides outside the gene matches: 1. CDR1 is MDHEN, CDR2 SYDVKM, per germline. The material sequenced was CD4+ or CD8+ T cells sorted from blood, taken in a trial of the OX40 agonist ivuxolimab. The receptor's source is an adult with an advanced solid tumor such as melanoma, head and neck, liver or kidney cancer. The genes are TRBV28 and TRBJ1-5, with TRBD1 matching over 8 bases. CDR3 bases: TGTGCCAGCAGTTTATCGGACAGGGGCAATCAGCCCCAGCATTTT. Its translation: CASSLSDRGNQPQHF.